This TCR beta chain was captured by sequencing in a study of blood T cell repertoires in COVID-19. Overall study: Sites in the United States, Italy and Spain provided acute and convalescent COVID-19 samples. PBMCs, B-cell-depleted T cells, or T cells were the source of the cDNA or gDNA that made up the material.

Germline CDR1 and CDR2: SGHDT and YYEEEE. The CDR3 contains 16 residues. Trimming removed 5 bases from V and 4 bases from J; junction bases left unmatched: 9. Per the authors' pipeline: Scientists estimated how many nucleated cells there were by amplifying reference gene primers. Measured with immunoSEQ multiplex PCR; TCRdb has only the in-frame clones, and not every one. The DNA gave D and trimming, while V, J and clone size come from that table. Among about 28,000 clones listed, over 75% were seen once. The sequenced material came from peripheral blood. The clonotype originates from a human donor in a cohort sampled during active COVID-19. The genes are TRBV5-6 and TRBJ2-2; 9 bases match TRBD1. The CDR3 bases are TGTGCCAGCAGACTTTCCGGGACAGGGAGCACCGGGGAGCTGTTTTTT. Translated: CASRLSGTGSTGELFF.